This TCR beta chain comes out of a study of T cell repertoires in aging, cancer and after chemotherapy. Looking at the study overall: Pre- and post-chemotherapy samples were paired from glioblastoma patients treated with temozolomide-based therapy.

General study results and limits: Rebound thymic output was suggested by rising median generation probability during chemotherapy in each cancer cohort.

The CDR3 totals 14 residues. Germline trimming cut 1 base from V and 3 bases from J; bases unmatched to any gene: 1. Comments on this clonotype: What it recognizes is unknown.

TCR beta rearrangements were amplified from peripheral blood genomic DNA. Rearranged V-D-J TRB sequences were amplified with a mixed TRB-A/B primer pool. MiXCR, run by TCRdb on the multiplex PCR reads, gives a single entry per CDR3 protein. The repertoire holds under 3,000 distinct CDR3 sequences, with nearly 45% as singletons. The receptor was isolated from a human donor with a solid tumor. The sequenced sample was blood. The chain is built from TRBV12-3 or TRBV12-4 and TRBJ1-2; 8 nucleotides agree with TRBD1. CDR3 nucleotide sequence: TGTGCCAGCAGTTTAGACAGGGGGGACTATGGCTACACCTTC. Its protein product is CASSLDRGDYGYTF.